This T cell receptor (beta chain) comes out of a study of T-cell reconstitution after alpha-beta-depleted transplantation in children. Preparing the TCRbeta library involved the use of unique molecular identifiers. TCRdb re-called the PCR reads through MiXCR, storing one row per CDR3 protein. The table lists about 91,000 distinct CDR3 sequences, roughly 8% of them singletons, with under 8% in the top ten. This clonotype was recorded at least ten times. The V gene's germline CDR1 is MRHNA and CDR2 SNTAGT. Trimming took 0 bases from V and 7 from J; bases not matched to a gene: 16. The CDR3 has 19 residues.

This sequence originates from a human donor who donated a stem cell graft to a child with congenital amegakaryocytic thrombocytopenia. The chain combines TRBV6-4 with TRBJ2-1, with 9 bases lining up with TRBD2. Sequences were derived from PBMCs from the stem cell graft donor, sampled from the stem cell graft. The CDR3 region has the DNA TGTGCCAGCAGTGACTCGAGTTTCGGTAGCGGGGGCCGACGGAATGAGCAGTTCTTC. Its protein product is CASSDSSFGSGGRRNEQFF.